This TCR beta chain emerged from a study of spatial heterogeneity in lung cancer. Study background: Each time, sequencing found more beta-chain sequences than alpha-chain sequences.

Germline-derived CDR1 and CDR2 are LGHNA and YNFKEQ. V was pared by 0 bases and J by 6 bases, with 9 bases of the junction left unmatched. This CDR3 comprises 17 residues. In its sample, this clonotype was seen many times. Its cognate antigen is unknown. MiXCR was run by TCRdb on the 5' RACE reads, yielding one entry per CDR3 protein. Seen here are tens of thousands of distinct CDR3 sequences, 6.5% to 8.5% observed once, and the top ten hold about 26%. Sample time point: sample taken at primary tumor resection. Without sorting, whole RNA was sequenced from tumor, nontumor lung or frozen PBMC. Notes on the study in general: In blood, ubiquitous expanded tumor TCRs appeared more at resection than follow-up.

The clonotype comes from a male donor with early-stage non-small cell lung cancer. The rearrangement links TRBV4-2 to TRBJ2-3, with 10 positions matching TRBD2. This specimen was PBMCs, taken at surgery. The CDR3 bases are TGTGCCAGCAGCCAAGAGTTGCGCAGCGGGGGGGTGGATACGCAGTATTTT. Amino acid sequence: CASSQELRSGGVDTQYF.